The 4 T cell receptor beta chains presented below share a single source sample, sequenced in a study of cytomegalovirus exposure and HLA in healthy donors. 13 Jbeta primers and 60 Vbeta primers were used for the PCR. Sequencing was performed with immunoSEQ multiplex PCR; in TCRdb, only in-frame clones are kept and a portion is missing. The sample carries more than 95,000 clones, 74% recorded once. The sample consisted of PBMCs. The receptors come from a man between 35 and 55 years old in good health and CMV-seropositive.

This sequence joins TRBV7-8 and TRBJ1-1; 8 nucleotides line up with TRBD1. The length of the CDR3 is 15 residues. In germline, CDR1 is SGHVS, CDR2 FQNEAQ. With 1 base clipped from V and 6 bases from J, the junction kept 7 bases outside the gene matches. DNA for the CDR3: TGTGCCAGCAGCTTAGGCAGGGGGCGTTTGGCTGAAGCTTTCTTT. Translation gives CASSLGRGRLAEAFF.

About this clone: Within the sample, other DNA sequences also encode this same CDR3. The chain links TRBV9 to TRBJ2-1; 10 positions match TRBD2. J gave up 4 bases and V 0 bases, and 1 base lay outside the gene matches. Per germline, CDR1 SGDLS and CDR2 YYNGEE. The CDR3 spans 15 residues. CDR3 region: CASSVVLAGYNEQFF. CDR3 bases: TGTGCCAGCAGCGTAGTACTAGCGGGATACAATGAGCAGTTCTTC.

The genes are TRBV19 and TRBJ2-1; 9 nucleotides line up with TRBD1. There are 14 residues in the CDR3. V shed 7 bases, J shed 8 bases, and the junction held 9 bases outside the gene matches. Germline CDR1 reads LNHDA; CDR2 reads SQIVND (reference sequence). Here the CDR3 reads CASTRDRDFYEQFF. The CDR3 DNA sequence: TGTGCCAGTACCCGGGACAGGGACTTCTATGAGCAGTTCTTC.

The chain carries TRBV30 and TRBJ2-3; no clear D. Trimming cost V 3 bases and J 2 bases, with 6 bases left between them. Germline V CDR1 and CDR2: GTSNPN, SVGIG (reference sequence). This CDR3 spans 12 amino acids. For the CDR3, the DNA is TGTGCCTGGAGCGTCTCCACAGATACGCAGTATTTT. This sequence encodes CAWSVSTDTQYF.